In its sample, the clone carrying this TCR beta chain was seen a few times. TCRdb reanalysed the 5' RACE reads using MiXCR and keeps one entry per CDR3 protein. The sample lists some 80,000 distinct CDR3 sequences; approximately 12% were seen once. The CDR3 is 11 amino acids. V was cut by 3 bases and J by 5 bases, with 4 bases left in between. Looked up from germline, CDR1 is MDHEN and CDR2 is SYDVKM. These data belong to a study of early T cells in non-severe SARS-CoV-2 infection. The sequencing input was whole blood. J is TRBJ2-5 and V is TRBV28, with D unresolved. This TCR derives from an adult who was a healthcare worker with PCR-confirmed SARS-CoV-2 infection or an uninfected control (not recorded which). This CDR3 is CASSFRETQYF. The CDR3 coding sequence is TGTGCCAGCAGTTTCCGGGAGACCCAGTACTTC.